Given below is one TCR beta chain in context. Antigen: not known. The identical CDR3 is also encoded by other nucleotide sequences in the sample. Healthy HIV-negative adults with no recent acute infections or vaccinations were recruited as donors. The source of the sample is a study of shared clonotypes between healthy human individuals. Study-level information: A donor's plate count was three for CD4 naive and three for CD4 memory; CD8 naive had two and CD8 memory one. Whole-study findings and limits: Relative to their counterparts shared across all four donors, non-shared clonotypes exhibited diminished generation probabilities.

Sequenced by immunoSEQ multiplex PCR; TCRdb stores in-frame clones only, minus some. This sample has 2,100,000 or so clones, with around 95% found just once. Trimming at V came to 4 bases and at J to 1 base, leaving 4 bases not matched to a gene. The germline CDR1 and CDR2 sequences are MNHEY and SVGAGI. The CDR3 contains 15 residues. The TCR comes from a man aged 18 to 29 in good health. This chain connects TRBV6-5 to TRBJ1-1; 9 bases align to TRBD1. Source material: naive CD4+ T cells sorted from blood. Subset described: CD45RA+ positively selected. This chain's CDR3 is CASSSGTGRNTEAFF. CDR3 in DNA: TGTGCCAGCAGTTCCGGGACAGGGAGGAACACTGAAGCTTTCTTT.